One sample yielded the 2 T cell receptor beta chains listed below, sequenced in a study of regulatory dendritic cells for organ transplantation. The data were produced by immunoSEQ multiplex PCR, yet TCRdb's version contains in-frame clones alone and is incomplete. The data show fewer than 40,000 clones, around nine tenths seen once. The sample was naive CD8+ T cells from blood. Specified subset: CD45RA+ naive T cells. The receptor source for this set is a human donor in good health.

V gene TRBV27 combines with J gene TRBJ2-1; tentatively, D is TRBD1 or TRBD2 (6 bases each). Germline V lookup: CDR1 MNHEY, CDR2 SMNVEV (reference sequence). The germline V and J ends were trimmed by 3 bases and 4 bases, with 16 bases remaining between them. This CDR3 has 16 amino acids. The CDR3 here is CASSFSRGATYNEQFF. The CDR3 bases are TGTGCCAGCAGTTTCTCGAGGGGGGCCACATACAATGAGCAGTTCTTC.

This clone has just one count. The chain joins TRBV5-6 to TRBJ1-5, with TRBD1 matching over 8 bases. The CDR3 spans 16 residues. From germline, CDR1 is SGHDT and CDR2 YYEEEE. V trimming: 0 bases; J trimming: 6 bases; junction bases outside the gene matches: 8. The CDR3 loop reads CASSLGVTGESQPQHF. The CDR3, as DNA: TGTGCCAGCAGCTTGGGGGTGACAGGGGAGAGTCAGCCCCAGCATTTT.